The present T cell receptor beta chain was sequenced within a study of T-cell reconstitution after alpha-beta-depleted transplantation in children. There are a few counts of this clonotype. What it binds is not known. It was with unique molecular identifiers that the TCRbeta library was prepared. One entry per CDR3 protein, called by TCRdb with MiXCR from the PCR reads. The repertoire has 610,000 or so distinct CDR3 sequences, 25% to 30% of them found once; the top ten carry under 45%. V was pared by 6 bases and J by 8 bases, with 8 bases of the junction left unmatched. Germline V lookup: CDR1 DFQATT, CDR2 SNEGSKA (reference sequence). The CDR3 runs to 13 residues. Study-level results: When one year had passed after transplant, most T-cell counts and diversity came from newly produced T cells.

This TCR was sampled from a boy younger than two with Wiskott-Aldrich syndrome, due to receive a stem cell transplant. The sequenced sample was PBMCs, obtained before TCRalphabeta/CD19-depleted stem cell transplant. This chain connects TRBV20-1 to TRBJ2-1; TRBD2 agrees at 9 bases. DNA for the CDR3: TGCAGTGCCGAACTACTAGCGGGTGATGAGCAGTTCTTC. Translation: CSAELLAGDEQFF.